Each of the 15 T cell receptor beta chains below was sequenced from the same sample in a study of post-analysis software for immune sequencing data. Study-wide results and caveats: TRBV segments more frequent in patients than in controls numbered about five and included TRBV5-6, TRBV5-1 and TRBV20-1.

TCR beta libraries were prepared from cDNA with unique molecular identifiers. MiXCR was run by TCRdb on the PCR reads, yielding one entry per CDR3 protein. Of roughly 170,000 distinct CDR3 sequences in the sample, approximately 30% were seen once. Their antigen targets remain unknown. The specimen was blood. Source of these receptors: a girl between 5 and 17 years old with multiple sclerosis.

This clonotype was detected a few times. CDR3 sequence (DNA): TGTGCCAGGTCTAGCGGGCTGGGCACAGATACGCAGTATTTT. This translates into CARSSGLGTDTQYF. This chain links TRBV6-1 with TRBJ2-3; 8 bases are a match to TRBD2. The CDR3 has 14 amino acids. Germline-derived CDR1 and CDR2 are MNHNS and SASEGT. V trimming: 9 bases; J trimming: 1 base; junction bases outside the gene matches: 6.

This clonotype was observed at least ten times. This chain joins TRBV7-2 and TRBJ2-1; 7 bases are a match to TRBD1. The CDR3 extends over 15 amino acids. CDR1 and CDR2 (germline): SGHTA, FQGNSA. Germline trimming cut 6 bases from V and 7 bases from J; bases unmatched to any gene: 12. CDR3 sequence (DNA): TGTGCCAGCAGGCCCGACAGGGTGGGAACTAATGAGCAGTTCTTC. It yields the protein CASRPDRVGTNEQFF.

This chain uses TRBV28 with TRBJ2-7; 7 nucleotides match TRBD2. Trimming removed 7 bases from V and 7 bases from J; junction bases left unmatched: 22. Germline V gene sequence: CDR1 MDHEN, CDR2 SYDVKM. There are 17 residues in the CDR3. In DNA, the CDR3 is TGTGCCAGCACCCAAACGATATTTGGGACTACGAACCATGAGCAGTACTTC. Translation: CASTQTIFGTTNHEQYF.

The genes are TRBV27 and TRBJ1-1, with D unresolved. The CDR3 has 16 amino acids. Germline V CDR1 and CDR2: MNHEY, SMNVEV (reference sequence). V dropped 2 bases and J dropped 0 bases, with 13 bases sitting between them. DNA for the CDR3: TGTGCCAGCAGTTTAGGCCCAACTGCCATGAACACTGAAGCTTTCTTT. Encoded protein: CASSLGPTAMNTEAFF.

In its sample, this clonotype was seen a few times. The chain links TRBV6-5 to TRBJ1-1, with D uncertain. V dropped 5 bases and J dropped 1 base, with 8 bases sitting between them. Per germline, CDR1 MNHEY and CDR2 SVGAGI. The CDR3 contains 13 residues. The CDR3 nucleotides read TGTGCCAGCAGTGGACTGGGGAACACTGAAGCTTTCTTT. Translated: CASSGLGNTEAFF.

A single count supports this clonotype. The chain combines TRBV7-2 with TRBJ2-7; D is possibly TRBD1 (5 bases). This CDR3 is built from 12 residues. V lost 5 bases to trimming and J lost 10 bases, with 15 bases between them. Germline V gene sequence: CDR1 SGHTA, CDR2 FQGNSA. CDR3 bases: TGTGCCAGCAGCCCCGGACATATCGAACAGTACTTC. Its protein is CASSPGHIEQYF.

The chain carries TRBV9 and TRBJ2-7; 11 positions agree with TRBD2. The CDR3 spans 17 residues. J lost 1 base, V lost 0 bases, and 6 bases had no gene match. Germline assignment: CDR1 SGDLS and CDR2 YYNGEE. The CDR3: CASSVGGLAGDSYEQYF. The CDR3 region has the DNA TGTGCCAGCAGCGTAGGTGGACTAGCGGGTGATTCCTACGAGCAGTACTTC. Using reference TRBV9 and TRBJ2-7 for the parts outside the CDR3, the full variable domain is DSGVTQTPKHLITATGQRVTLRCSPRSGDLSVYWYQQSLDQGLQFLIQYYNGEERAKGNILERFSAQQFPDLHSELNLSSLELGDSALYFCASSVGGLAGDSYEQYFGPGTRLTVT.

This clonotype was seen at least ten times. The genes are TRBV5-5 and TRBJ2-3; 8 nucleotides line up with TRBD1. Germline CDR1 SGHKS, CDR2 YYEKEE (reference sequence). The CDR3 covers 18 residues. Losses at the gene ends were 2 bases for V and 4 bases for J; bases not matched to a gene: 15. The CDR3, as DNA: TGTGCCAGCAGCTTCCGCCCTGGACAGGGCGTCCTTCCAGATACGCAGTATTTT. It yields the protein CASSFRPGQGVLPDTQYF.

This clonotype has more than one count but fewer than ten. J is TRBJ2-4 and V is TRBV18, with 7 bases aligning to TRBD1. Per germline, CDR1 KGHSH and CDR2 LQKENI. The CDR3 covers 14 residues. Unmatched junction bases numbered 3, after V lost 4 bases and J lost 3 bases. The CDR3 bases are TGTGCCAGCTCACGCCGGGACAGCAAAAACATTCAGTACTTC. It codes for CASSRRDSKNIQYF.

This clonotype was counted a few times. The CDR3 region is CATSRGQNQPQHF. In DNA form, the CDR3 reads TGTGCCACCAGTCGGGGACAGAATCAGCCCCAGCATTTT. The gene calls are TRBV24-1 and TRBJ1-5; 7 bases line up with TRBD1. Germline CDR1 KGHDR, CDR2 SFDVKD. This CDR3 spans 13 amino acids. J lost 4 bases, V lost 6 bases, and 2 bases had no gene match.

This clonotype was seen ten or more times. The rearrangement joins TRBV7-7 to TRBJ2-1, with D unresolved. The germline CDR1 and CDR2 sequences are SSHAT and FNYEAQ (reference sequence). The germline V and J ends were trimmed by 1 base and 0 bases, with 7 bases remaining between them. The CDR3 totals 15 residues. The CDR3 is CASSLELSSYNEQFF. The CDR3 nucleotides read TGTGCCAGCAGCTTAGAACTGAGCTCCTACAATGAGCAGTTCTTC.

This clonotype occurred a few times. The chain carries TRBV7-9 and TRBJ2-5; possibly TRBD2 for D (6 bases). Trimming pared 5 bases from V and 3 bases from J, leaving 13 bases between. Germline assignment: CDR1 SEHNR and CDR2 FQNEAQ (reference sequence). The CDR3 contains 14 residues. The CDR3 DNA reads TGTGCCAGCAGCCCCGTTAGCGGAGAAGAGACCCAGTACTTC. Protein sequence: CASSPVSGEETQYF.

This clonotype was recorded only once. A junction boundary mismatches the germline segment, possibly from a read error. The chain uses TRBV5-1 and TRBJ1-2; possibly TRBD1 for D (5 bases). The CDR3 consists of 14 residues. Per germline, CDR1 SGHRS and CDR2 YFSETQ. CDR3 residues: CVSSFGGASYGYTF. The CDR3 bases are TGCGTCAGCAGCTTCGGAGGGGCCTCCTATGGCTACACCTTC.

This clonotype was detected once. Germline is not matched at one junction end, which may reflect a read error. V and J are TRBV12-3 or TRBV12-4 and TRBJ1-2; tentatively, D is TRBD1 (5 bases). The CDR3 has 14 residues. The CDR3 spells CAGSFDRDAYGYTF. For the CDR3, the DNA is TGTGCCGGCAGTTTTGACAGAGACGCCTATGGCTACACCTTC.

The sample holds a few counts of this clonotype. This chain connects TRBV4-1 to TRBJ2-1; 7 nucleotides agree with TRBD1. This CDR3 spans 15 amino acids. Germline CDR1 reads MGHRA; CDR2 reads YSYEKL. V shed 4 bases and J 4 bases; nucleotides not matched to a gene: 7. CDR3 in amino acids: CASSLTGTEYNEQFF. CDR3 bases: TGCGCCAGCAGCCTAACCGGGACAGAATACAATGAGCAGTTCTTC.